These 12 T cell receptor beta chains share one sample of origin, sequenced in a study of T cell clonality in common variable immunodeficiency. Broader study findings: In common variable immunodeficiency, TCR beta chains reportedly carried fewer deletions and N-nucleotide insertions.

Libraries were prepared by immunoSEQ multiplex PCR; TCRdb keeps only in-frame clonotypes and omits some of them. The table lists roughly 33,000 clones, with no singletons. These TCRs' antigens remain unknown. Sequencing was done on a sample of peripheral blood mononuclear cells. These receptors were taken from a human donor with common variable immunodeficiency.

This clone occurred many times. Read coverage stops 3 residues before the CDR3 terminus; the germline J gene supplies the remainder. This chain connects TRBV5-5 to TRBJ2-3, with 8 bases identical to TRBD2. Trimming removed 5 bases from V and 5 bases from J; junction bases left unmatched: 4. This CDR3 is 13 amino acids long. CDR1 is SGHKS, CDR2 YYEKEE, per germline (reference sequence). Here the CDR3 reads CASRSGGGDTQYF. The sequenced part of the CDR3 DNA is TGTGCCAGCAGGTCGGGAGGGGGAGATACG.

This clone was observed many times. The CDR3 end is not reached by the read, which stops 3 residues before it; the germline J gene fills it in. The gene calls are TRBV29-1 and TRBJ1-3; a weak D match, TRBD1 (6 bases). CDR3 length equals 16 residues. V shed 0 bases and J shed 0 bases, with 12 bases lying between them. Germline values: CDR1 SQVTM, CDR2 ANQGSEA. The CDR3 here is CSVEDQDSSSGNTIYF. The sequenced part of the CDR3 DNA is TGCAGCGTTGAAGACCAGGACAGCTCCTCTGGAAACACC.

In this sample, this clone turned up many times. Coverage ceases 3 residues before the CDR3 finishes, and the germline J gene fills in the end. The genes are TRBV29-1 and TRBJ1-2; D perhaps matches TRBD1 (5 bases). The CDR3 extends over 11 amino acids. Between the trimmed V and J ends, which lost 4 bases and 4 bases, there was a span of 7 bases. Germline V gene sequence: CDR1 SQVTM, CDR2 ANQGSEA. The part of the CDR3 DNA that was read is TGCAGCGTTGGAAGGGGCTATGGC. Residues: CSVGRGYG. The CDR3 as a whole reads CSVGRGYGYTF.

Comments on this clone: The read halts 3 residues ahead of the CDR3 end, with the missing end drawn from the germline J gene. The chain uses TRBV7-9 and TRBJ1-6; tentatively, D is TRBD1 (6 bases). Trimming cost V 4 bases and J 7 bases, with 14 bases left between them. CDR3 length: 15 residues. Germline V gene lookup returns CDR1 SEHNR and CDR2 FQNEAQ (reference sequence). Partial CDR3 DNA: TGTGCCAGCAGCTCCGGACAGAGGGAAAATTCACCC. Protein sequence: CASSSGQRENSP. In full, the CDR3 reads CASSSGQRENSPLHF.

This clone has more than one count but fewer than ten. The read ends 3 residues shy of where the CDR3 ends; the end is completed using the germline J gene. The chain links TRBV7-2 to TRBJ1-2; D is ambiguous. Germline CDR1 SGHTA, CDR2 FQGNSA. The length of the CDR3 is 14 residues. The sequenced CDR3 bases are TGTGCCAGCAGCTTTAATACGGACTATGGGGGC. This sequence encodes CASSFNTDYGG. Given in full, the CDR3 is CASSFNTDYGGYTF.

In this sample, this clone turned up a few times. Sequencing ends 3 residues short of the CDR3 end; the germline J gene provides the rest. The rearrangement links TRBV30 to TRBJ2-1; a possible D gene is TRBD1 (6 bases). Germline CDR1 GTSNPN, CDR2 SVGIG (reference sequence). V was shortened by 1 base and J by 4 bases, with 14 bases between the two germline ends. The length of the CDR3 is 15 residues. The CDR3 sequence: CAWSATRGWYNEQFF. CDR3 DNA, as far as it was read: TGTGCCTGGAGTGCGACAAGGGGGTGGTACAATGAG.

The CDR3 reads CASSYAGSEQFF. The covered CDR3 bases are TGTGCCAGTAGTTATGCAGGGAGTGAG. This chain links TRBV19 with TRBJ2-1; either TRBD1 or TRBD2 may fit D (5 bases each). With the read ending 3 residues before the CDR3 end, the germline J gene is used to fill in that end. This CDR3 spans 12 amino acids. Germline-derived CDR1 and CDR2 are LNHDA and SQIVND (reference sequence). V was shortened by 5 bases and J by 9 bases, with 11 bases between the two germline ends.

This clone was detected many times. The read falls 3 residues short of the CDR3 end, and the missing part is taken from the germline J gene. The chain joins TRBV29-1 to TRBJ1-1; D call uncertain. Germline CDR1 reads SQVTM; CDR2 reads ANQGSEA. This CDR3 has 11 amino acids. Deletions cut 8 bases from V and 7 bases from J, with 14 bases between. The part of the CDR3 DNA that was read is TGCAGCATAACAGATTTGGGTGAA. It translates to CSITDLGE. The CDR3 as a whole reads CSITDLGEAFF.

This clone was picked up many times. Read sequence stops 3 residues before the CDR3 end, and the germline J gene provides the missing end. This chain joins TRBV5-1 and TRBJ2-3; D unresolved. V was clipped by 3 bases and J by 2 bases, with 4 bases between them. The CDR3 is 12 amino acids. Germline lookup yields CDR1 SGHRS and CDR2 YFSETQ. CDR3 residues: CASSSVTDTQYF. The DNA read from the CDR3 is TGCGCCAGCAGCTCTGTCACAGATACG.

Notes on this clone: The read stops 3 residues short of the end of the CDR3; the missing end is completed from the germline J gene. The V and J genes are TRBV2 and TRBJ2-2; D call uncertain. The V end lost 6 bases, the J end lost 6 bases, and 11 bases lay between the germline ends. This CDR3 contains 13 residues. Per the germline V gene, CDR1 is SNHLY and CDR2 is FYNNEI. The CDR3 region is CASRPDKAGELFF. The sequenced CDR3 bases are TGTGCCAGCAGGCCTGACAAGGCCGGGGAG. Complete variable domain (other parts from reference TRBV2 and TRBJ2-2): EPEVTQTPSHQVTQMGQEVILRCVPISNHLYFYWYRQILGQKVEFLVSFYNNEISEKSEIFDDQFSVERPDGSNFTLKIRSTKLEDSAMYFCASRPDKAGELFFGEGSRLTVL.

There are many counts of this clone. The read ends 3 residues shy of where the CDR3 ends; the end is completed using the germline J gene. This chain connects TRBV11-2 to TRBJ2-3; TRBD1 matches at 7 bases. The CDR3 loop spans 15 amino acids. The V gene end was trimmed by 5 bases and the J gene end by 3 bases; junction bases not matched to a gene: 8. Germline lookup yields CDR1 SGHAT and CDR2 FQNNGV. CDR3 loop: CASSPLTRGTDTQYF. The CDR3 DNA, read in part, is TGTGCCAGCAGCCCACTAACCAGGGGGACAGATACG.

This clone was recorded at least ten times. The read falls 3 residues short of the CDR3 end, and the missing part is taken from the germline J gene. The chain links TRBV7-2 to TRBJ1-4, with a tentative D call TRBD1 (5 bases). Germline CDR1 and CDR2: SGHTA and FQGNSA. This CDR3 spans 15 amino acids. Trimming took off 4 bases at V and 7 bases at J, with 16 bases between the two ends. The part of the CDR3 DNA that was read is TGTGCCAGCAGCTCCCAGCCAGGGTACGGTGAAAAA. Translating it yields CASSSQPGYGEK. The CDR3 reads in full as CASSSQPGYGEKLFF. Complete variable domain (other parts from reference TRBV7-2 and TRBJ1-4): GAGVSQSPSNKVTEKGKDVELRCDPISGHTALYWYRQSLGQGLEFLIYFQGNSAPDKSGLPSDRFSAERTGGSVSTLTIQRTQQEDSAVYLCASSSQPGYGEKLFFGSGTQLSVL.